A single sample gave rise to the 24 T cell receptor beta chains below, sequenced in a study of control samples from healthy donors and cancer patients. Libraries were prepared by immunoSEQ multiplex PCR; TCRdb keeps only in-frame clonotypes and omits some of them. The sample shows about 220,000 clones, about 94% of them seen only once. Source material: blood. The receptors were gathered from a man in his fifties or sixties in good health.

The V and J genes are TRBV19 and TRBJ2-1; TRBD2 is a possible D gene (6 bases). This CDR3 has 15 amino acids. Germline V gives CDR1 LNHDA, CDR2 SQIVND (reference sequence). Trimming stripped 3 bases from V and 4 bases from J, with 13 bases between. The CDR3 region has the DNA TGTGCCAGTAGTATTGAGTGGCGGGAATACAATGAGCAGTTCTTC. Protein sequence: CASSIEWREYNEQFF.

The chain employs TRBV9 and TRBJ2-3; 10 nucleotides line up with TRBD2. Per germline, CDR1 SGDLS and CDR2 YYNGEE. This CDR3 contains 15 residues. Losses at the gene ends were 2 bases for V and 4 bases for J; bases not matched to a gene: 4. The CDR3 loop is CASSVSGGRADTQYF. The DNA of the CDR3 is TGTGCCAGCAGCGTTAGCGGGGGGAGAGCAGATACGCAGTATTTT. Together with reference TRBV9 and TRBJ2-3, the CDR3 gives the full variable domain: DSGVTQTPKHLITATGQRVTLRCSPRSGDLSVYWYQQSLDQGLQFLIQYYNGEERAKGNILERFSAQQFPDLHSELNLSSLELGDSALYFCASSVSGGRADTQYFGPGTRLTVL.

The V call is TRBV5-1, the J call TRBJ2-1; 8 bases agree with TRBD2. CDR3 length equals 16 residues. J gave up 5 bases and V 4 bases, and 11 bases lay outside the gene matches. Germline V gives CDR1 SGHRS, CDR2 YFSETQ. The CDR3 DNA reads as TGCGCCAGCAGCCTGGGTGGCAGCGGGGGCCACAATGAGCAGTTCTTC. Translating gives CASSLGGSGGHNEQFF.

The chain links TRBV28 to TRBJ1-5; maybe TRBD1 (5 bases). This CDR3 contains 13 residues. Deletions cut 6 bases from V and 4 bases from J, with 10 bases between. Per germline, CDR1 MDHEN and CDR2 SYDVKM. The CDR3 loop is CASRVWGNQPQHF. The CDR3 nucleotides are TGTGCCAGCAGGGTTTGGGGGAATCAGCCCCAGCATTTT.

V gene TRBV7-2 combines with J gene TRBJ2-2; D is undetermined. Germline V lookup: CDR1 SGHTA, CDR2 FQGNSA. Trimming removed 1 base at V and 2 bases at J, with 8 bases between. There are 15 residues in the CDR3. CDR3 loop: CASSLVPANTGELFF. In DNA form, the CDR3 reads TGTGCCAGCAGCTTAGTCCCCGCAAACACCGGGGAGCTGTTTTTT.

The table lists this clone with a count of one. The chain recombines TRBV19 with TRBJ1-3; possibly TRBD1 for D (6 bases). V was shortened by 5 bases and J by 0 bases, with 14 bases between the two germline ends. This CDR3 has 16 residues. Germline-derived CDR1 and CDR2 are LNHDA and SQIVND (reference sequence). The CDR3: CASSLDQGFSGNTIYF. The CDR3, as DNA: TGTGCCAGTAGTCTCGACCAGGGGTTCTCTGGAAACACCATATATTTT.

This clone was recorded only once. The CDR3 loop reads CATNDAFLAGPYNEQFF. The CDR3 DNA sequence: TGCGCCACCAACGACGCCTTCCTAGCGGGCCCCTACAATGAGCAGTTCTTC. The V call is TRBV10-2, the J call TRBJ2-1; 8 nucleotides align to TRBD2. This CDR3 is 17 amino acids long. Germline CDR1 reads WSHSY; CDR2 reads SAAADI. V was pared by 10 bases and J by 2 bases, with 16 bases of the junction left unmatched.

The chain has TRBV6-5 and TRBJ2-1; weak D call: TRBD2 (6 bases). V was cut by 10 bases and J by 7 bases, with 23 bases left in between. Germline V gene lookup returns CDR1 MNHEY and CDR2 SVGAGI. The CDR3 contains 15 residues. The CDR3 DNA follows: TGTGCCATCCGGCCCCTTGCGGGGCCGGGGAATGAGCAGTTCTTC. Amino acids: CAIRPLAGPGNEQFF.

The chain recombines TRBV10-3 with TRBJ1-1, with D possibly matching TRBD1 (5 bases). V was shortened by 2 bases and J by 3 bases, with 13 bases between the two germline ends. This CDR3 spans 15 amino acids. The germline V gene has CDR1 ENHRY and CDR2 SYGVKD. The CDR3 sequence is CAISEGGTRDTEAFF. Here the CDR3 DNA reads TGTGCCATCAGTGAGGGGGGGACGAGGGACACTGAAGCTTTCTTT.

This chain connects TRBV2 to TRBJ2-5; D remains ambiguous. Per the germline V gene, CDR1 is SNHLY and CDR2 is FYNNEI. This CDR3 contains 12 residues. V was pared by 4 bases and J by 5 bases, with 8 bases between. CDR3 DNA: TGTGCCAGCAGTGGAGAAGGCGAGACCCAGTACTTC. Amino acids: CASSGEGETQYF.

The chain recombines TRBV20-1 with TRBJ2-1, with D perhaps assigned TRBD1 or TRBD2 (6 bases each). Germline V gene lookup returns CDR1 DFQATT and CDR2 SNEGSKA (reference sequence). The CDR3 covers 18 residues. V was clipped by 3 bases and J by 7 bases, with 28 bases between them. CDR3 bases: TGCAGTGCTAGTCGAATCGGAGTCGGGGGACCTAGGGGGAATGAGCAGTTCTTC. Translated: CSASRIGVGGPRGNEQFF.

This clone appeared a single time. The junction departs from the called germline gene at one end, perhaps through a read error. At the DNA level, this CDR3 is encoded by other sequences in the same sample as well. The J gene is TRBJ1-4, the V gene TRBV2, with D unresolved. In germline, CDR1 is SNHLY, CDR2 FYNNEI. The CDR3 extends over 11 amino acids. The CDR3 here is CARQSDEKLFF. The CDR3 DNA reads TGTGCCAGACAGTCTGATGAAAAACTGTTCTTT.

The CDR3 DNA is TGTGCCAGTAGCCAGGGAACATACGAGCAGTACTTC. This codes for CASSQGTYEQYF. The chain links TRBV19 to TRBJ2-7, with a weak D call TRBD1 (5 bases). Trimming pared 6 bases from V and 4 bases from J, leaving 10 bases between. This CDR3 region has 12 residues. Looked up from germline, CDR1 is LNHDA and CDR2 is SQIVND (reference sequence).

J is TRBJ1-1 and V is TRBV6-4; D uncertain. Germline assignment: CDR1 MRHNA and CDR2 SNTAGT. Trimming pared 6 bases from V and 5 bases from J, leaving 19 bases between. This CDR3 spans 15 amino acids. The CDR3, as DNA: TGTGCCAGCAGGCGGGTGGGCGACTCCTATACTGAAGCTTTCTTT. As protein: CASRRVGDSYTEAFF.

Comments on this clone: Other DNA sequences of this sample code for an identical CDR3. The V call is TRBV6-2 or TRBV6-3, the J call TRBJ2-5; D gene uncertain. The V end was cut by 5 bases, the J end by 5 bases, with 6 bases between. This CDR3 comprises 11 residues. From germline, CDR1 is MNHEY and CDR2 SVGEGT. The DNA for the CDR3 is TGTGCCAGCAGTCTTCGGGAGACCCAGTACTTC. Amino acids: CASSLRETQYF.

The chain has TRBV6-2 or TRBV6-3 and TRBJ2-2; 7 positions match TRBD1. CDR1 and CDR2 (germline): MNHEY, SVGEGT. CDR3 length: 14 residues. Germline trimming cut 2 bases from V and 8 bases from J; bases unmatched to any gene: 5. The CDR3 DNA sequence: TGTGCCAGCAGTTACAGGGGGCCAGAAGGGGAGCTGTTTTTT. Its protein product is CASSYRGPEGELFF.

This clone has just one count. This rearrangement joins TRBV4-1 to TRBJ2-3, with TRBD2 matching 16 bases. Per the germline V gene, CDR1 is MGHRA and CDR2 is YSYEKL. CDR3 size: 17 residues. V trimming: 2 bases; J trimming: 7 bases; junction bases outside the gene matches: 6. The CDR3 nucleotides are TGCGCCAGCAGCCAACCGGGACTAGCGGGGGGGCTATATACGCAGTATTTT. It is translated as CASSQPGLAGGLYTQYF.

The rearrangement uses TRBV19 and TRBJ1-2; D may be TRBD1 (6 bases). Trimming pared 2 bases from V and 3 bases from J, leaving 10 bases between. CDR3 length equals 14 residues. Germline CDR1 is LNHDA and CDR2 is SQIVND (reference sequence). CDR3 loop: CASSIREGDYGYTF. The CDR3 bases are TGTGCCAGTAGTATACGGGAGGGGGACTATGGCTACACCTTC.

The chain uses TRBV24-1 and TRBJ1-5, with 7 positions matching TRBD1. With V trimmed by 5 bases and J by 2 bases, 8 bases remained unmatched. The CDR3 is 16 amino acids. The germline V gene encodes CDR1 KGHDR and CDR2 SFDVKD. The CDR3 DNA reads TGTGCCACCAGTGGTAAAGGGGGCTCGGGCAATCAGCCCCAGCATTTT. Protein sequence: CATSGKGGSGNQPQHF.

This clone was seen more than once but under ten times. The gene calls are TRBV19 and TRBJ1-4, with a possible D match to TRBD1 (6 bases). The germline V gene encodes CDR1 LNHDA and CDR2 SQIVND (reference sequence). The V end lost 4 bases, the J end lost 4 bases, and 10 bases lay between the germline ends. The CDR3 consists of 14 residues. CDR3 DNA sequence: TGTGCCAGTAGTAACAGGGCTATTAATGAAAAACTGTTTTTT. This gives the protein CASSNRAINEKLFF.

CDR3 in amino acids: CASSAQGNTEAFF. For the CDR3, the DNA is TGTGCCAGCAGCGCACAGGGGAACACTGAAGCTTTCTTT. The chain joins TRBV7-3 to TRBJ1-1, with D tentatively TRBD1 (6 bases). This CDR3 comprises 13 residues. Germline V gives CDR1 SGHTA, CDR2 FQGTGA. V was shortened by 5 bases and J by 1 base, with 8 bases between the two germline ends.

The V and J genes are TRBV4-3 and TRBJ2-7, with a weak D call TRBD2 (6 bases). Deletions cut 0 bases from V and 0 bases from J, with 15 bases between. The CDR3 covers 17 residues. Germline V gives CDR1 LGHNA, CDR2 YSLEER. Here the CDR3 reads CASSQEFGGTSSYEQYF. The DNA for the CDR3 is TGCGCCAGCAGCCAAGAATTCGGGGGTACGAGCTCCTACGAGCAGTACTTC.

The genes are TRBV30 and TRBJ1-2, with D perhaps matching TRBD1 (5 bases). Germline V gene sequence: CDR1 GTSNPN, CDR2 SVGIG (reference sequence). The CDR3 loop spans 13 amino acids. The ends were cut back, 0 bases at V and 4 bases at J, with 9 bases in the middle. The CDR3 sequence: CAWSVGRAYGYTF. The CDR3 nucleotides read TGTGCCTGGAGTGTCGGCAGGGCCTATGGCTACACCTTC.

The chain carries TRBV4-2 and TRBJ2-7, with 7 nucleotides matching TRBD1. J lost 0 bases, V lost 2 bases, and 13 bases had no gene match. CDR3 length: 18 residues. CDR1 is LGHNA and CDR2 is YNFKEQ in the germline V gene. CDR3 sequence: CASSQRLSTAGGSYEQYF. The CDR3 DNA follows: TGTGCCAGCAGCCAACGACTAAGTACGGCAGGGGGCTCCTACGAGCAGTACTTC.